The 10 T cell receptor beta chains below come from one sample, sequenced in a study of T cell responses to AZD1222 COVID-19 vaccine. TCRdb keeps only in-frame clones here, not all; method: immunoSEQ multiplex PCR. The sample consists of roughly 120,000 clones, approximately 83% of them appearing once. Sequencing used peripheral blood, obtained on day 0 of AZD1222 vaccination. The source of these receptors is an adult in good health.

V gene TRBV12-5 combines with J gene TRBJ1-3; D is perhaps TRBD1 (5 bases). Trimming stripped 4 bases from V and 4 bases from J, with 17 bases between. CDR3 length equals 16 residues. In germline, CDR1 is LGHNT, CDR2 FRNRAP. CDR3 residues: CASGSRPGLRGNTIYF. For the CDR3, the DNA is TGTGCTAGTGGTTCGAGACCGGGACTAAGGGGAAACACCATATATTTT.

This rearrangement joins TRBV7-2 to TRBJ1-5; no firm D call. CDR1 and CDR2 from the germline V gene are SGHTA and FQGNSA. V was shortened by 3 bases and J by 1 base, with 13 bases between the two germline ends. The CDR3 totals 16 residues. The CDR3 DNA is TGTGCCAGCAGCTTTTATCAGGTTGGGAGCAATCAGCCCCAGCATTTT. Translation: CASSFYQVGSNQPQHF.

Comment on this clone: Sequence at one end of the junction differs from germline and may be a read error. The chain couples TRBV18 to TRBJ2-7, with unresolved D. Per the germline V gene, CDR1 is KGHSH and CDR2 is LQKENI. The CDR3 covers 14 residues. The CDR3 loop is CASAPRPISYEQYF. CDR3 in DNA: TGTGCCAGCGCACCTAGGCCGATCTCCTACGAGCAGTACTTC.

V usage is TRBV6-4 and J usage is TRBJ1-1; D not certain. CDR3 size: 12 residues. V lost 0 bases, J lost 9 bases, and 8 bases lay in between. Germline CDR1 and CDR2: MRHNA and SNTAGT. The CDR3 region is CASSDSNRQAFF. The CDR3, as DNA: TGTGCCAGCAGTGACTCGAATAGGCAAGCTTTCTTT.

CDR3 residues: CASSQGGTGNTIYF. CDR3 bases: TGCGCCAGCAGCCAAGGGGGCACTGGAAACACCATATATTTT. This chain connects TRBV4-3 to TRBJ1-3, with D possibly TRBD1 on 5 matching bases. Germline CDR1 reads LGHNA; CDR2 reads YSLEER. This CDR3 has 14 amino acids. V lost 1 base and J 2 bases, leaving 6 bases between the germline ends.

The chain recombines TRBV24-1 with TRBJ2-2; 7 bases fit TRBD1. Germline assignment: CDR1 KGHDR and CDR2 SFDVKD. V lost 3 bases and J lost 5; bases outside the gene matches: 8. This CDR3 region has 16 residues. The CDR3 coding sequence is TGTGCCACCAGTGATCGCTACAGGGGTGGAACCGGGGAGCTGTTTTTT. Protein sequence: CATSDRYRGGTGELFF.

The CDR3 DNA reads as TGTGCCAGCAGCGCAAGGGGGGTTAGCACAGATACGCAGTATTTT. This encodes CASSARGVSTDTQYF. This chain connects TRBV7-3 to TRBJ2-3, with D perhaps matching TRBD1 or TRBD2 (6 bases each). Germline V CDR1 and CDR2: SGHTA, FQGTGA. Trimming stripped 5 bases from V and 0 bases from J, with 12 bases between. CDR3 length equals 15 residues.

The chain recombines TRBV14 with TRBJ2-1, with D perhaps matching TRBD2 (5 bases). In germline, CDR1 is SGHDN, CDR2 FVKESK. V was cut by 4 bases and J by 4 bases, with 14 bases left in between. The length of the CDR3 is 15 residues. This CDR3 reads CASSLLGSAYNEQFF. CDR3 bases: TGTGCCAGCAGCCTTCTGGGTAGCGCATACAATGAGCAGTTCTTC.

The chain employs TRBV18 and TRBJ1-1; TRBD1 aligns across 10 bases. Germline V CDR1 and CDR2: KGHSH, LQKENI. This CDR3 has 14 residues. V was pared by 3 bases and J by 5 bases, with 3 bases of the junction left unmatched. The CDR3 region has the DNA TGTGCCAGCTCACCCGGGACAGGGGCTACTGAAGCTTTCTTT. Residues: CASSPGTGATEAFF.

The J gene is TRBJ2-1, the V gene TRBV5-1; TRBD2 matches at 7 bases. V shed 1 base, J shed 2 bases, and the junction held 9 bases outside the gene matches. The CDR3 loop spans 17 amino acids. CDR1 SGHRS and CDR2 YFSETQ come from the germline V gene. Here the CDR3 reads CASSLTPRRGAYNEQFF. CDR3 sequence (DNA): TGCGCCAGCAGCTTGACACCTCGCCGGGGGGCCTACAATGAGCAGTTCTTC.